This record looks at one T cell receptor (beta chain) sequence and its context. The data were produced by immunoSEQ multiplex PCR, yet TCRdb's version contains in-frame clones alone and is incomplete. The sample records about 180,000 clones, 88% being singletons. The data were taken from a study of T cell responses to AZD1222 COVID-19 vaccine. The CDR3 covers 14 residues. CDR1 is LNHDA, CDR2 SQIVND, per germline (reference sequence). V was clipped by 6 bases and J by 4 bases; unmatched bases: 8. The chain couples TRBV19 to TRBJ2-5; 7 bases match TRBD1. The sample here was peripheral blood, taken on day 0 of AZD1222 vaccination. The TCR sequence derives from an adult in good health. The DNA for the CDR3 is TGTGCCAGTAGCAGACAGGGTCTGGTAGAGACCCAGTACTTC. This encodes CASSRQGLVETQYF.